The rows below give T cell receptor beta chains drawn from one sample of a study of OX40 agonist ivuxolimab in advanced cancers. Measured with immunoSEQ multiplex PCR; TCRdb has only the in-frame clones, and not every one. The profile shows tens of thousands of clones, about four fifths of them singletons. The starting material was CD4+ or CD8+ T cells sorted from blood, obtained in a trial of the OX40 agonist ivuxolimab. The receptors come from an adult with an advanced solid tumor such as melanoma, head and neck, liver or kidney cancer. Each CDR3 is given with its conserved first and last residue. A D gene is named only where the DNA matches it firmly. Rows may omit the clone size; those that give it use once, few, many or a size class.

V	J	D	size	CDR3	DNA
TRBV28	TRBJ2-7	-	once	CASSWRPGYEQYF	TGTGCCAGCAGTTGGAGACCGGGGTACGAGCAGTACTTC
TRBV19	TRBJ1-5	-	few	CASSIYSPGGSNQPQHF	TGTGCCAGTAGTATATATTCCCCCGGGGGGAGCAATCAGCCCCAGCATTTT
TRBV19	TRBJ2-1	TRBD2	-	CASSRTSGRYNEQFF	TGTGCCAGTAGTAGGACTAGCGGGAGGTACAATGAGCAGTTCTTC
TRBV7-2	TRBJ1-1	-	-	CASSPQNFGAFF	TGTGCCAGCAGCCCCCAGAACTTCGGGGCTTTCTTT
TRBV5-6	TRBJ1-4	TRBD1	-	CASSPWATGGEKLFF	TGTGCCAGCAGCCCCTGGGCGACAGGGGGCGAAAAACTGTTTTTT
TRBV2	TRBJ1-5	-	-	CASSTDGQPQHF	TGTGCCAGCAGTACGGACGGTCAGCCCCAGCATTTT
TRBV13	TRBJ2-1	TRBD2	-	CASSPPPGTSGAHGSEQFF	TGTGCCAGCAGCCCCCCTCCCGGGACTAGCGGTGCACATGGGAGTGAGCAGTTCTTC
TRBV28	TRBJ1-1	-	-	CASSSPRAMNTEAFF	TGTGCCAGCAGTTCCCCCAGGGCCATGAACACTGAAGCTTTCTTT
TRBV11-2	TRBJ2-1	-	-	CASSQDSTSYNEQFF	TGTGCCAGCAGCCAAGACTCCACCTCCTACAATGAGCAGTTCTTC
TRBV28	TRBJ2-7	-	-	CASRGASEGRSYEQYF	TGTGCCAGCAGGGGAGCTAGCGAAGGAAGATCCTACGAGCAGTACTTC
TRBV7-9	TRBJ1-2	TRBD1	-	CASSQSPRTGYRGYTF	TGTGCCAGCAGCCAGAGTCCCCGGACAGGGTATCGGGGCTACACCTTC
TRBV5-1	TRBJ2-3	-	-	CASSQIRGDTQYF	TGCGCCAGCAGCCAAATAAGGGGGGATACGCAGTATTTT
TRBV4-1	TRBJ1-2	-	-	CASSRTERGFRYGYTF	TGCGCCAGCAGCCGGACAGAGAGGGGGTTTCGCTATGGCTACACCTTC
TRBV10-3	TRBJ2-5	-	-	CAISEAVRGETQYF	TGTGCCATCAGTGAGGCTGTCAGGGGAGAGACCCAGTACTTC
TRBV5-1	TRBJ2-5	-	-	CASTSEAQVVGETQYF	TGCGCCAGCACCTCCGAGGCCCAGGTCGTAGGGGAGACCCAGTACTTC
TRBV5-5	TRBJ1-1	TRBD1	-	CASSLVGTGNTEAFF	TGTGCCAGCAGCTTGGTAGGGACAGGGAACACTGAAGCTTTCTTT
TRBV20-1	TRBJ1-1	-	few	CSVHRAAEAFF	TGCAGTGTTCACCGGGCAGCGGAAGCTTTCTTT
TRBV27	TRBJ2-7	-	-	CASRPGVPFPYEQYF	TGTGCCAGCAGGCCCGGGGTCCCCTTCCCCTACGAGCAGTACTTC
TRBV5-6	TRBJ2-1	TRBD1	-	CASSPRQGAHGEQFF	TGTGCCAGCAGCCCAAGACAGGGGGCTCATGGTGAGCAGTTCTTC
TRBV29-1	TRBJ1-4	-	-	CSASGETNEKLFF	TGCAGCGCCAGCGGGGAGACTAATGAAAAACTGTTTTTT
TRBV7-3	TRBJ1-1	-	-	CASSSQGNTEAFF	TGTGCCAGCAGTTCACAGGGGAACACTGAAGCTTTCTTT
TRBV7-8	TRBJ1-4	-	-	CASSLDRPNEKLFF	TGTGCCAGCAGCCTCGACAGGCCGAATGAAAAACTGTTTTTT
TRBV30	TRBJ1-5	-	-	CAWSPGRDQPQHF	TGTGCCTGGAGCCCGGGGAGGGATCAGCCCCAGCATTTT
TRBV28	TRBJ1-2	TRBD1	-	CASSLFRDSYGYTF	TGTGCCAGCAGTTTATTCCGGGACAGCTATGGCTACACCTTC
TRBV5-5	TRBJ2-4	-	-	CASSLATSSAKNIQYF	TGTGCCAGCAGCTTGGCTACAAGTTCAGCCAAAAACATTCAGTACTTC
TRBV11-2	TRBJ2-5	-	-	CASSLGPTAETQYF	TGTGCCAGCAGCTTAGGTCCGACAGCAGAGACCCAGTACTTC
TRBV7-9	TRBJ2-3	-	-	CASSLARTTDTQYF	TGTGCCAGCAGCTTAGCGCGGACCACAGATACGCAGTATTTT
TRBV5-1	TRBJ1-1	-	-	CASTGQLNTEAFF	TGCGCCAGCACCGGACAGTTGAACACTGAAGCTTTCTTT
TRBV7-6	TRBJ2-1	-	once	CASSLAGGRDEQFF	TGTGCCAGCAGCTTAGCGGGGGGGCGCGATGAGCAGTTCTTC
TRBV28	TRBJ2-5	-	-	CASSSTGGWSGRGETQYF	TGTGCCAGCAGCTCGACAGGGGGCTGGAGCGGGAGGGGAGAGACCCAGTACTTC
TRBV7-9	TRBJ1-4	-	-	CASSRGGTNEKLFF	TGTGCCAGCAGCCGCGGGGGTACAAATGAAAAACTGTTTTTT
TRBV2	TRBJ2-2	-	-	CASSEGLTGELFF	TGTGCCAGCAGTGAAGGCTTGACCGGGGAGCTGTTTTTT
TRBV19	TRBJ2-5	TRBD2	once	CASSSEAGGPGEQYF	TGTGCCAGTAGCTCCGAGGCGGGAGGGCCGGGGGAGCAGTACTTC
TRBV5-1	TRBJ2-2	-	-	CASSLAPTNTGELFF	TGCGCCAGCAGCTTGGCCCCTACCAACACCGGGGAGCTGTTTTTT
TRBV30	TRBJ2-3	-	-	CAWSVATYSPDTQYF	TGTGCCTGGAGTGTAGCCACTTATAGCCCAGATACGCAGTATTTT
TRBV9	TRBJ2-7	-	-	CASSPGESYEQYF	TGTGCCAGCAGCCCGGGAGAGTCCTACGAGCAGTACTTC
TRBV10-1	TRBJ1-1	TRBD1	-	CASSSETGPTEAFF	TGCGCCAGCAGTTCCGAGACAGGGCCCACTGAAGCTTTCTTT
TRBV6-6	TRBJ2-1	-	-	CASSKGAGLYDNEQFF	TGTGCCAGCAGTAAAGGGGCAGGGCTGTACGACAATGAGCAGTTCTTC
TRBV2	TRBJ1-2	TRBD1	-	CASTQTGVYGYTF	TGTGCCAGCACCCAGACAGGGGTGTATGGCTACACCTTC
TRBV5-1	TRBJ2-2	TRBD1	-	CASSFLQGGNTGELFF	TGCGCCAGCAGCTTCCTACAGGGGGGGAACACCGGGGAGCTGTTTTTT
TRBV7-8	TRBJ2-7	-	-	CASSLAGAYEQYF	TGTGCCAGCAGCTTAGCGGGGGCCTACGAGCAGTACTTC
TRBV9	TRBJ2-3	-	-	CASSVEGARKGTDTQYF	TGTGCCAGCAGCGTAGAGGGAGCCAGGAAAGGCACAGATACGCAGTATTTT
TRBV28	TRBJ1-5	-	few	CASSQHQGEGQPQHF	TGTGCCAGCAGCCAACACCAGGGAGAGGGCCAGCCCCAGCATTTT
TRBV9	TRBJ1-6	-	-	CASSLGGRGSSPLHF	TGTGCCAGCAGCCTGGGTGGTAGAGGGTCTTCACCCCTCCACTTT
TRBV27	TRBJ1-1	-	-	CASRRGVNTEAFF	TGTGCCAGCAGGAGGGGGGTGAACACTGAAGCTTTCTTT
TRBV28	TRBJ2-5	TRBD1	-	CASSSTGGQETQYF	TGTGCCAGCAGTTCGACAGGGGGTCAGGAGACCCAGTACTTC
TRBV15	TRBJ2-3	TRBD1	-	CATSRGQGRITDTQYF	TGTGCCACCAGCAGAGGACAGGGTAGAATCACAGATACGCAGTATTTT
TRBV5-1	TRBJ2-1	TRBD1	-	CASNRDSTSHEQFF	TGCGCCAGCAACCGGGACAGCACGAGCCATGAGCAGTTCTTC
TRBV4-1	TRBJ1-1	-	-	CASSRRSGTLNTEAFF	TGCGCCAGCAGCCGGAGGTCCGGGACATTGAACACTGAAGCTTTCTTT
TRBV19	TRBJ1-2	-	-	CASSISQTYGYTF	TGTGCCAGTAGTATCTCACAAACATATGGCTACACCTTC
TRBV6-1	TRBJ1-1	TRBD1	-	CASSPRQGFEAFF	TGTGCCAGCAGTCCGCGACAGGGATTTGAAGCTTTCTTT
TRBV7-9	TRBJ2-5	-	-	CASSLNGGETQYF	TGTGCCAGCAGCTTAAATGGGGGGGAGACCCAGTACTTC
TRBV4-1	TRBJ2-1	TRBD1	-	CASSQKASGQGWTSSYNEQFF	TGCGCCAGCAGCCAGAAAGCATCGGGACAGGGGTGGACCAGCTCCTACAATGAGCAGTTCTTC